Sequencing of this TCR beta chain was carried out in a study of T cell responses to AZD1222 COVID-19 vaccine. Study as a whole: Researchers grouped second doses given at about 4 or about 12 weeks into one pool. Study-wide results and caveats: The peak T cell response came first, and repertoires were sampled only after it. Spike was spanned by vaccine-associated CD4 TCRs, with dominance at 160-218 and 743-854.

Trimming cost V 0 bases and J 12 bases, with 11 bases left between them. This CDR3 is 11 amino acids long. The germline CDR1 and CDR2 sequences are DFQATT and SNEGSKA (reference sequence). Worth noting for this clone: The target antigen is unknown.

The repertoire was sequenced with immunoSEQ multiplex PCR; TCRdb's copy has only in-frame clones and lacks some. The sample carries 150,000 or so clones, 90% to 95% recorded once. The chain links TRBV20-1 to TRBJ1-1; possibly TRBD1 for D (5 bases). This specimen consisted of peripheral blood, obtained on day 0 of AZD1222 vaccination. The receptor comes from an adult in good health. The CDR3 region is CSARDGGGSFF. Here the CDR3 DNA reads TGCAGTGCTAGAGATGGGGGGGGGTCTTTCTTT.